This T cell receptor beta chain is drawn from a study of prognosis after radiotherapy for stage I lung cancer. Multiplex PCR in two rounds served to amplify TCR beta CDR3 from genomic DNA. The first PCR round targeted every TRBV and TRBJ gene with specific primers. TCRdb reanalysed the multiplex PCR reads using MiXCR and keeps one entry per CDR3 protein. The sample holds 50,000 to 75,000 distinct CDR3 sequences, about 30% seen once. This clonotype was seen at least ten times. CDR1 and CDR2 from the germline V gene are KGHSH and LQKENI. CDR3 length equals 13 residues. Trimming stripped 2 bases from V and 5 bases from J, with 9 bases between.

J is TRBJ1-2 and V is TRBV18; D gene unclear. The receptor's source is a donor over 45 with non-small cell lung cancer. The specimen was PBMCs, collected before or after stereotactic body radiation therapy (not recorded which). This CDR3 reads CASSPMGGYGYTF. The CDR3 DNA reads TGTGCCAGCTCACCAATGGGTGGGTATGGCTACACCTTC.